These 20 T cell receptor beta chains originate from one sample sequenced in a study of T cell responses to AZD1222 COVID-19 vaccine. Only in-frame clones appear in the TCRdb table, and some are missing; sequencing was by immunoSEQ multiplex PCR. The sample lists approximately 96,000 clones, about nine tenths seen once, with under 14% in the top ten. Sequenced here: peripheral blood, sampled 28 days after the second AZD1222 dose. Receptor source: an adult who received the AZD1222 COVID-19 vaccine.

The gene calls are TRBV5-1 and TRBJ2-7; D is undetermined. The CDR3 sequence is 17 residues long. Germline values: CDR1 SGHRS, CDR2 YFSETQ. Trimming shortened V by 1 base and J by 0 bases, and 17 bases separated the two germline ends. The DNA of the CDR3 is TGCGCCAGCAGCTTGCGGGCGGATTGGTCCTTCTCCTACGAGCAGTACTTC. Protein: CASSLRADWSFSYEQYF.

This CDR3 reads CASSRLNNEQFF. The CDR3 DNA follows: TGTGCCAGTAGTAGACTTAACAATGAGCAGTTCTTC. The rearrangement uses TRBV19 and TRBJ2-1; D unclear. Trimming removed 4 bases at V and 5 bases at J, with 6 bases between. CDR1 is LNHDA and CDR2 is SQIVND in the germline V gene (reference sequence). The CDR3 loop spans 12 amino acids.

The chain recombines TRBV7-9 with TRBJ2-3, with D perhaps matching TRBD2 (6 bases). Germline loops: CDR1 SEHNR, CDR2 FQNEAQ (reference sequence). The germline V and J ends were trimmed by 5 bases and 2 bases, with 17 bases remaining between them. The CDR3 runs 16 residues. The CDR3 region has the DNA TGTGCCAGCAGCACCCGTTCGACTAGTTTCACAGATACGCAGTATTTT. As protein: CASSTRSTSFTDTQYF.

V usage is TRBV9 and J usage is TRBJ2-1; the match to TRBD2 covers 9 bases. Germline V CDR1 and CDR2: SGDLS, YYNGEE. Germline trimming cut 4 bases from V and 10 bases from J; bases unmatched to any gene: 3. The length of the CDR3 is 12 residues. The CDR3 DNA follows: TGTGCCAGCAGCATTAGCGGGGGAGAGCAGTTCTTC. It yields the protein CASSISGGEQFF.

V is TRBV4-1 and J is TRBJ2-2; tentative D call: TRBD1 (5 bases). Germline values: CDR1 MGHRA, CDR2 YSYEKL. Trimming shortened V by 7 bases and J by 0 bases, and 12 bases separated the two germline ends. This CDR3 has 15 amino acids. The CDR3 coding sequence is TGCGCCAGCACACAGGCAGGCCCGAACACCGGGGAGCTGTTTTTT. This gives the protein CASTQAGPNTGELFF.

The chain uses TRBV5-1 and TRBJ2-7, with 7 nucleotides matching TRBD1. Germline V gene lookup returns CDR1 SGHRS and CDR2 YFSETQ. V lost 5 bases to trimming and J lost 2 bases; unmatched junction nucleotides: 1. The length of the CDR3 is 12 residues. CDR3 coding DNA: TGCGCCAGCAGTCAGGGGGCCTACGAGCAGTACTTC. Residues: CASSQGAYEQYF.

The chain links TRBV5-1 to TRBJ2-5; 8 nucleotides line up with TRBD1. The CDR3 is made up of 16 amino acids. Germline V lookup: CDR1 SGHRS, CDR2 YFSETQ. The V gene end was trimmed by 4 bases and the J gene end by 4 bases; junction bases not matched to a gene: 12. The CDR3 loop reads CASSPPTGVGGETQYF. As DNA, the CDR3 is TGCGCCAGCAGCCCACCGACAGGGGTGGGAGGAGAGACCCAGTACTTC. The variable domain in full, completed from reference TRBV5-1 and TRBJ2-5, reads KAGVTQTPRYLIKTRGQQVTLSCSPISGHRSVSWYQQTPGQGLQFLFEYFSETQRNKGNFPGRFSGRQFSNSRSEMNVSTLELGDSALYLCASSPPTGVGGETQYFGPGTRLLVL.

The V gene is TRBV19, the J gene TRBJ1-2, with 9 bases that match TRBD1. V lost 8 bases to trimming and J lost 8 bases; unmatched junction nucleotides: 6. CDR1 and CDR2 from the germline V gene are LNHDA and SQIVND (reference sequence). This CDR3 region has 12 residues. CDR3 sequence reads: CASYTGTGGYTF. The CDR3 coding sequence is TGTGCCAGTTATACCGGGACAGGGGGCTACACCTTC.

The chain recombines TRBV30 with TRBJ1-2, with D perhaps matching TRBD1 (5 bases). Trimming removed 6 bases at V and 4 bases at J, with 12 bases between. CDR1 and CDR2 from the germline V gene are GTSNPN and SVGIG (reference sequence). This CDR3 has 12 residues. Written as DNA, the CDR3 is TGTGCCTGCCGGTTTGGGACCTATGGCTACACCTTC. Protein sequence: CACRFGTYGYTF.

V usage is TRBV15 and J usage is TRBJ2-1, with D hard to call. This CDR3 comprises 12 residues. V dropped 0 bases and J dropped 9 bases, with 6 bases sitting between them. The germline gives CDR1 LNHNV, CDR2 YYDKDF (reference sequence). CDR3 sequence (DNA): TGTGCCACCAGCAGAGATTATGGTGAGCAGTTCTTC. This encodes CATSRDYGEQFF.

The chain employs TRBV5-1 and TRBJ1-5; no clear D. The germline V gene encodes CDR1 SGHRS and CDR2 YFSETQ. V shed 1 base and J shed 0 bases, with 8 bases lying between them. The CDR3 runs 15 residues. This CDR3 is CASSLSADSNQPQHF. The CDR3 nucleotides are TGCGCCAGCAGCTTGTCGGCAGATAGCAATCAGCCCCAGCATTTT.

This chain joins TRBV11-3 and TRBJ1-1; D gene unclear. CDR1 and CDR2 from the germline V gene are SGHNT and YENEEA. V was clipped by 5 bases and J by 3 bases, with 16 bases between them. The CDR3 length is 15 residues. CDR3 sequence (DNA): TGTGCCAGCAGCCCGGGTGGGGTTGGGGACACTGAAGCTTTCTTT. Its translation is CASSPGGVGDTEAFF.

This chain uses TRBV7-9 with TRBJ2-1; D not resolved. Trimming left V 4 bases short and J 8 bases short, with 6 bases between. The CDR3 has 11 amino acids. The germline gives CDR1 SEHNR, CDR2 FQNEAQ (reference sequence). The CDR3 nucleotides are TGTGCCAGCAGCTCGTGGGATGAGCAGTTCTTC. Its protein product is CASSSWDEQFF.

The chain recombines TRBV5-6 with TRBJ1-2; TRBD1 matches 8 bases. The CDR3 runs 14 residues. Germline values: CDR1 SGHDT, CDR2 YYEEEE. The J segment lost 3 bases and the V segment lost 0 bases, leaving 1 base of the junction unmatched. The CDR3 DNA reads as TGTGCCAGCAGCTTGGTGGGACAGGACTATGGCTACACCTTC. Its protein product is CASSLVGQDYGYTF.

This clone came up a few times. V is TRBV28 and J is TRBJ1-3; possible D gene TRBD1, 6 bases. The CDR3 has 13 residues. In germline, CDR1 is MDHEN, CDR2 SYDVKM. Trimming cost V 7 bases and J 4 bases, with 11 bases left between them. CDR3 in DNA: TGTGCCAGCACACCGGGGGCGGGAAACACCATATATTTT. Translating it yields CASTPGAGNTIYF.

This sequence joins TRBV10-2 and TRBJ1-4; D is ambiguous. This CDR3 is 15 amino acids long. CDR1 and CDR2 from the germline V gene are WSHSY and SAAADI. The V and J ends lost 1 base and 6 bases respectively, with 12 bases between them. The CDR3 here is CASSEWPGGDEKLFF. The CDR3 DNA reads as TGCGCCAGCAGTGAGTGGCCGGGCGGGGATGAAAAACTGTTTTTT.

The chain has TRBV29-1 and TRBJ1-1; D remains ambiguous. CDR1 and CDR2 (germline): SQVTM, ANQGSEA. V was trimmed by 0 bases and J by 1 base, leaving 15 bases between them. The CDR3 contains 16 residues. In DNA form, the CDR3 reads TGCAGCGTTGAAGATGCGTCTCTGTTATCGAACACTGAAGCTTTCTTT. Translation gives CSVEDASLLSNTEAFF.

Written as DNA, the CDR3 is TGTGCCAGCAGTTCCACGACGATCGCGCCCCAGCATTTT. Protein sequence: CASSSTTIAPQHF. The chain has TRBV27 and TRBJ1-5, with D uncertain. The germline CDR1 and CDR2 sequences are MNHEY and SMNVEV (reference sequence). CDR3 size: 13 residues. Trimming removed 4 bases from V and 9 bases from J, with 13 bases in between.

The chain links TRBV10-3 to TRBJ2-7, with TRBD1 matching over 10 bases. Per germline, CDR1 ENHRY and CDR2 SYGVKD. The CDR3 runs to 14 residues. With 7 bases clipped from V and 7 bases from J, the junction kept 10 bases outside the gene matches. The DNA of the CDR3 is TGTGCCATCAACCCGACAGGGGGCCAGGGGGAGCAGTACTTC. Protein: CAINPTGGQGEQYF.

The chain carries TRBV2 and TRBJ1-2; TRBD1 matches at 7 bases. V was clipped by 4 bases and J by 8 bases; unmatched bases: 7. CDR1 and CDR2 from the germline V gene are SNHLY and FYNNEI. This CDR3 is 13 amino acids long. The CDR3 loop is CASSGQGIYGYTF. Here the CDR3 DNA reads TGTGCCAGCAGTGGACAGGGAATCTACGGCTACACCTTC.